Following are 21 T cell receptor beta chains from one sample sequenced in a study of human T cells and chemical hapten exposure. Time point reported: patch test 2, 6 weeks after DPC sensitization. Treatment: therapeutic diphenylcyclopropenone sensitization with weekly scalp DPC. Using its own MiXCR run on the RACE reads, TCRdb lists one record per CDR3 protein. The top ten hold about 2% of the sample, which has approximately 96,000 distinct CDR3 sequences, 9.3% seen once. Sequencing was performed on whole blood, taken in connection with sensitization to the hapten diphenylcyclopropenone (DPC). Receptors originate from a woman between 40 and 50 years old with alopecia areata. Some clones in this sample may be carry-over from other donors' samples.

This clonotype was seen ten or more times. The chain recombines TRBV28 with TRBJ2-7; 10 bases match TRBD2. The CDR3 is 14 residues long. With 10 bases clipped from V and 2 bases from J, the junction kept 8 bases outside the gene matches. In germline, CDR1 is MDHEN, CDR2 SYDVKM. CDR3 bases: TGTGCCACGAGAGACAGCGGGAGGGCCTACGAGCAGTACTTC. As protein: CATRDSGRAYEQYF.

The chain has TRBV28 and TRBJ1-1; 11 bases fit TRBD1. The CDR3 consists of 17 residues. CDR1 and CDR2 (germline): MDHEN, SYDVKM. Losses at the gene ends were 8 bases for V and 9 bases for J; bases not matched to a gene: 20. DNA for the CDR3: TGTGCCAGCGGAAACTTCGGACAGGGGGCTGGGGTAAACCAAGCTTTCTTT. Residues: CASGNFGQGAGVNQAFF.

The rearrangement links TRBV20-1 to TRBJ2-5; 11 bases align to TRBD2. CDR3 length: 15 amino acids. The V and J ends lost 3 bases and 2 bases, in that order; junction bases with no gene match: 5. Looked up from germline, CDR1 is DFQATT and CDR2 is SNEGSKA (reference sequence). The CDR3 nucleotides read TGCAGTGCTAGCGGGGTAGCGGGAGGGCAAGAGACCCAGTACTTC. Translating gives CSASGVAGGQETQYF.

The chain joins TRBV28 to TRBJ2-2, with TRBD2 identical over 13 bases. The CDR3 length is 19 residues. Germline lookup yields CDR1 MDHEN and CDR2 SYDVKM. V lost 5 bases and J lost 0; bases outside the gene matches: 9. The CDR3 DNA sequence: TGTGCCAGCAGTCTATTCCGGGGGACTAGCGGGACGAACACCGGGGAGCTGTTTTTT. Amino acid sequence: CASSLFRGTSGTNTGELFF.

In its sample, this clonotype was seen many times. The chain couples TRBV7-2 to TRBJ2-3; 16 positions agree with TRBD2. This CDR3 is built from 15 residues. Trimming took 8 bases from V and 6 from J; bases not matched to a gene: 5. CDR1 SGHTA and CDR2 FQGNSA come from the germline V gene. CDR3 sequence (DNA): TGTGCCAGCGCCGGGACTAGCGGGAGGGGTGATACGCAGTATTTT. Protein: CASAGTSGRGDTQYF.

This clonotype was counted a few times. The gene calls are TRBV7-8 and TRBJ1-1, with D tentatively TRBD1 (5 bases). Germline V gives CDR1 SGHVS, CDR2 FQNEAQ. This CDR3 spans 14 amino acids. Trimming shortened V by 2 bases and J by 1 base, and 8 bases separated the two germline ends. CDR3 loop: CASSLFDRNTEAFF. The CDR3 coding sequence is TGTGCCAGCAGCTTATTCGACAGGAACACTGAAGCTTTCTTT.

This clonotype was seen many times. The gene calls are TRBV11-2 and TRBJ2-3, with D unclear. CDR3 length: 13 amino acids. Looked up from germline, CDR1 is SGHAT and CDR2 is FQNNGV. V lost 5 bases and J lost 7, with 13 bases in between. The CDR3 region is CASSQGIPNTQYF. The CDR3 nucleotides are TGTGCCAGCAGCCAAGGGATTCCGAATACGCAGTATTTT. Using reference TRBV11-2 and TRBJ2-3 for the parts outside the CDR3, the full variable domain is EAGVAQSPRYKIIEKRQSVAFWCNPISGHATLYWYQQILGQGPKLLIQFQNNGVVDDSQLPKDRFSAERLKGVDSTLKIQPAKLEDSAVYLCASSQGIPNTQYFGPGTRLTVL.

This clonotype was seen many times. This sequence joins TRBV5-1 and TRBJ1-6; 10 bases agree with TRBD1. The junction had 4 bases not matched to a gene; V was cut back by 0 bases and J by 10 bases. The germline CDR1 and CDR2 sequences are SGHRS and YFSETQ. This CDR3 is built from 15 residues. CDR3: CASSLAGTGDSPLHF. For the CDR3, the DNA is TGCGCCAGCAGCTTGGCCGGGACAGGGGACTCACCCCTCCACTTT.

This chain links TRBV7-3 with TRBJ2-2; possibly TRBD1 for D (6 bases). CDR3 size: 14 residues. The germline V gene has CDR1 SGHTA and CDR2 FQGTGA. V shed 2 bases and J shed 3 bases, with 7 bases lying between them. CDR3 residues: CASSLSGDTGELFF. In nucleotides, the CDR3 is TGTGCCAGCAGCTTATCAGGGGACACCGGGGAGCTGTTTTTT.

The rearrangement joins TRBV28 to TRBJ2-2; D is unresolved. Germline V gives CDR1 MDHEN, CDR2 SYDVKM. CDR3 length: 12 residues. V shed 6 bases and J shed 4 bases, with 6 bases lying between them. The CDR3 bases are TGTGCCAGCAGCGACCCCACCGGGGAGCTGTTTTTT. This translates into CASSDPTGELFF.

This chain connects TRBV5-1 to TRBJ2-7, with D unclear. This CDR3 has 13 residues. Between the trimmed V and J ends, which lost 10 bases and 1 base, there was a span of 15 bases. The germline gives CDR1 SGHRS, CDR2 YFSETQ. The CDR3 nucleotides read TGCGCCTCCCGCCCGGACGGTTCCTACGAGCAGTACTTC. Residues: CASRPDGSYEQYF.

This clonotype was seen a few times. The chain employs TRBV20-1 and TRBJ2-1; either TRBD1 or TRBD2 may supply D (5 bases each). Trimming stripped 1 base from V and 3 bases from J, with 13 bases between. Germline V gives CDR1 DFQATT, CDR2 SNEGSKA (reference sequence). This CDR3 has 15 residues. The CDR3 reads CSARGPGPYYNEQFF. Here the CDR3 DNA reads TGCAGTGCTAGAGGCCCGGGACCATACTACAATGAGCAGTTCTTC.

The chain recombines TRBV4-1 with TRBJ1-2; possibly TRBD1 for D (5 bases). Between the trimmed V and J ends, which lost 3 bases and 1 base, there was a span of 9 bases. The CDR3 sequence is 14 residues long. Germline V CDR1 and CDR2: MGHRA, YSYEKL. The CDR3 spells CASSHPQDNYGYTF. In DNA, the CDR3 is TGCGCCAGCAGCCACCCACAGGATAACTATGGCTACACCTTC.

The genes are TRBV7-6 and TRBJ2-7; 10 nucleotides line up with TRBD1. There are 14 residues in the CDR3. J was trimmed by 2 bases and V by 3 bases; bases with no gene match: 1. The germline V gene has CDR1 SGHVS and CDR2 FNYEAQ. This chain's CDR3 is CASSFGTGAYEQYF. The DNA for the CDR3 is TGTGCCAGCAGCTTTGGGACAGGGGCCTACGAGCAGTACTTC.

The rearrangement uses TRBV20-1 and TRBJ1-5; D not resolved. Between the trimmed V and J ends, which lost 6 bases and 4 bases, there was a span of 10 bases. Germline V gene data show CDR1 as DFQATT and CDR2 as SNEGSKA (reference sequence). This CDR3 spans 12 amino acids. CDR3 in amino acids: CSATQLNQPQHF. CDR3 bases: TGCAGTGCCACCCAGTTGAATCAGCCCCAGCATTTT.

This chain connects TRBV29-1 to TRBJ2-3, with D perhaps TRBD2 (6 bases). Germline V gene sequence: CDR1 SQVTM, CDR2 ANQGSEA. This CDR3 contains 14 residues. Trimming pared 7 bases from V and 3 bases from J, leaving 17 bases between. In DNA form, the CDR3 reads TGCAGCGCGTCGAGTGGAGGGTTGACAGATACGCAGTATTTT. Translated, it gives CSASSGGLTDTQYF.

CDR3 region: CASSLSGSRNQPQHF. The CDR3 region has the DNA TGTGCCAGCAGCCTATCCGGAAGCAGGAATCAGCCCCAGCATTTT. V usage is TRBV7-2 and J usage is TRBJ1-5; D gene ambiguous. Trimming cost V 5 bases and J 4 bases, with 15 bases left between them. This CDR3 contains 15 residues. The V gene's germline CDR1 is SGHTA and CDR2 FQGNSA.

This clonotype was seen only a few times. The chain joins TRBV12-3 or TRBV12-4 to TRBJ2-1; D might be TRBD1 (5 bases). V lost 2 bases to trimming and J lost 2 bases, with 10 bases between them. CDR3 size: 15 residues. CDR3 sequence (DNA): TGTGCCAGCAGTTTAAGGCAGGGTGCCTACAATGAGCAGTTCTTC. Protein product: CASSLRQGAYNEQFF.

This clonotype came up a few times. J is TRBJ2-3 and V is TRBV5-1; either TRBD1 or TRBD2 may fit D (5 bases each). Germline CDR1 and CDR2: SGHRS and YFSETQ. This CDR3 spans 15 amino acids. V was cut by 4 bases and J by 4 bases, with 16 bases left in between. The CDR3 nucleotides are TGCGCCAGCAGCGGGGGTAACCCTCCCGCAGATACGCAGTATTTT. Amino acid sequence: CASSGGNPPADTQYF.

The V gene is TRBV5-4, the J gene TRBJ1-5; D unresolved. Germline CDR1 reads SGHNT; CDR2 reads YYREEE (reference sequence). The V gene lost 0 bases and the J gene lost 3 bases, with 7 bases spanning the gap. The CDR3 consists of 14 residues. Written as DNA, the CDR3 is TGTGCCAGCAGCTTGGCCGGAGACAATCAGCCCCAGCATTTT. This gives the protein CASSLAGDNQPQHF.

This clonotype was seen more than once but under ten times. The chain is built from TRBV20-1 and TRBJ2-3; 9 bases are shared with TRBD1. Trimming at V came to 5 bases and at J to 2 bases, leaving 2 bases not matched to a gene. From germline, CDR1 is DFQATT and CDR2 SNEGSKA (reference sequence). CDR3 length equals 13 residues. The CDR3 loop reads CSAGTGNTDTQYF. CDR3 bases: TGCAGTGCTGGGACAGGGAACACAGATACGCAGTATTTT.